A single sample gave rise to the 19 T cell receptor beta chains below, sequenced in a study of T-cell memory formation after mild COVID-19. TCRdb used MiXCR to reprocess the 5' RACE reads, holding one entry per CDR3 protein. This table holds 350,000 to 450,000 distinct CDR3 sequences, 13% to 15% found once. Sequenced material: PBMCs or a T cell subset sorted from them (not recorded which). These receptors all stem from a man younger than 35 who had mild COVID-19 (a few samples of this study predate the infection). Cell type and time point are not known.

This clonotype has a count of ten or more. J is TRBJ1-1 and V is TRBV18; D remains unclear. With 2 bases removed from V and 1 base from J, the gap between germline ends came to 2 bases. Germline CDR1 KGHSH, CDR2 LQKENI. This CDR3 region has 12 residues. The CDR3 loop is CASSPGNTEAFF. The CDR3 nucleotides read TGTGCCAGCTCACCAGGGAACACTGAAGCTTTCTTT.

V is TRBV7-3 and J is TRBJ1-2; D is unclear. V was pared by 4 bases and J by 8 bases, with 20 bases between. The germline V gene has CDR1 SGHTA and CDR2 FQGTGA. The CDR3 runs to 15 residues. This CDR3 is CASSSPRHGLRGYTF. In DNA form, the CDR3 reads TGTGCCAGCAGCTCCCCCCGACACGGCCTTCGGGGCTACACCTTC.

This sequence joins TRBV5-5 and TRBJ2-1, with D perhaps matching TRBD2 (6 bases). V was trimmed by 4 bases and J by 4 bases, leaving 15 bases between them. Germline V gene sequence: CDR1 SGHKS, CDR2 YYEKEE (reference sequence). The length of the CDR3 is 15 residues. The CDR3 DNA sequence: TGTGCCAGCAGCCGGGACTTATGGGAGTACAATGAGCAGTTCTTC. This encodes CASSRDLWEYNEQFF.

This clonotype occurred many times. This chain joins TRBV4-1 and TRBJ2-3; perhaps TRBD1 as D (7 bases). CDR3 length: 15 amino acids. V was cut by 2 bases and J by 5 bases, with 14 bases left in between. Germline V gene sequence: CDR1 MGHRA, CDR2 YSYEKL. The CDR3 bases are TGCGCCAGCAGCCAATCTGGAGGGGGCAAAGATACGCAGTATTTT. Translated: CASSQSGGGKDTQYF.

CDR3 amino acids: CASSLRRGFRDFF. The CDR3 region has the DNA TGTGCCAGCAGTCTGCGTCGGGGTTTTAGGGATTTCTTT. This chain joins TRBV12-3 or TRBV12-4 and TRBJ1-1, with no clear D. With 5 bases removed from V and 13 bases from J, the gap between germline ends came to 20 bases. The CDR3 extends over 13 amino acids.

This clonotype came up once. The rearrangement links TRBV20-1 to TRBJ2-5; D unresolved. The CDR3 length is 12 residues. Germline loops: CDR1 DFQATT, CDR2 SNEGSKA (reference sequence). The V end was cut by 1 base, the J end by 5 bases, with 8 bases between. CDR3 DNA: TGCAGTGCTAGAGCCAGCAGGGAGACCCAGTACTTC. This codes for CSARASRETQYF.

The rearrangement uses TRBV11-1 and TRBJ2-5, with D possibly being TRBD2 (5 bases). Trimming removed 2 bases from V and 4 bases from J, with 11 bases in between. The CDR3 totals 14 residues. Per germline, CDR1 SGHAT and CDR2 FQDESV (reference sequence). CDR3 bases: TGTGCCAGCAGCTTAACTCTAGCTGCAGAGACCCAGTACTTC. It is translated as CASSLTLAAETQYF.

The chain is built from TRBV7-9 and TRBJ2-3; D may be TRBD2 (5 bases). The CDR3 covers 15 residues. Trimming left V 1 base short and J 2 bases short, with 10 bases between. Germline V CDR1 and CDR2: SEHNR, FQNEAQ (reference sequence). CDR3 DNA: TGTGCCAGCAGCTTAGTTTCAGCGGCCACAGATACGCAGTATTTT. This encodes CASSLVSAATDTQYF. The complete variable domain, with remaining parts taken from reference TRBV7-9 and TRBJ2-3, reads DTGVSQNPRHKITKRGQNVTFRCDPISEHNRLYWYRQTLGQGPEFLTYFQNEAQLEKSRLLSDRFSAERPKGSFSTLEIQRTEQGDSAMYLCASSLVSAATDTQYFGPGTRLTVL.

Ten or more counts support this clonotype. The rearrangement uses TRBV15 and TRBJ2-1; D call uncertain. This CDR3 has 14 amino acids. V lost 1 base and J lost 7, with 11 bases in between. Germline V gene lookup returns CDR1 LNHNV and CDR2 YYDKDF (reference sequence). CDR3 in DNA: TGTGCCACCAGCAGAGCGCCTGGGCGGAATGAGCAGTTCTTC. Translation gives CATSRAPGRNEQFF.

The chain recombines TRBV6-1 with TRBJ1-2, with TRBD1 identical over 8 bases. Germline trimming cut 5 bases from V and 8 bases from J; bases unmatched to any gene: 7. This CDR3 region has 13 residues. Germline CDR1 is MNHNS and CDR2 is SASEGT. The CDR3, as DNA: TGTGCCAGCAGTAGCCGGACAGGGATCGGCTACACCTTC. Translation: CASSSRTGIGYTF.

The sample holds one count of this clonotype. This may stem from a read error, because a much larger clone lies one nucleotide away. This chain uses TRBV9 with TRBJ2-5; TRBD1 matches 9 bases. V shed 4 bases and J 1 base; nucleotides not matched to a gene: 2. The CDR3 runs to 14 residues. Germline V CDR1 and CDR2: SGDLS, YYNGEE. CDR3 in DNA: TGTGCCAGCAGCCCGACAGGGGGCCAAGAGACCCAGTACTTC. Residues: CASSPTGGQETQYF.

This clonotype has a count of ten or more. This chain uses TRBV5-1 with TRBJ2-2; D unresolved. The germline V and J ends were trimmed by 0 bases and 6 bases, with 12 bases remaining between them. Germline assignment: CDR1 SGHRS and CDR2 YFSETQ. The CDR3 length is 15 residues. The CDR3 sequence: CASSLVVWSAGELFF. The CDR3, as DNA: TGCGCCAGCAGCTTGGTGGTCTGGAGCGCCGGGGAGCTGTTTTTT.

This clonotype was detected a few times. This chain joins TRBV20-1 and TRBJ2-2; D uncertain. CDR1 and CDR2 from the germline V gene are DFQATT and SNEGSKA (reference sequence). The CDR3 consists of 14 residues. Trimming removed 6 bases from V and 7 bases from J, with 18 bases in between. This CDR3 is CSALESRRRGELFF. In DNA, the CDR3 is TGCAGTGCCCTCGAGTCCCGACGGCGCGGGGAGCTGTTTTTT.

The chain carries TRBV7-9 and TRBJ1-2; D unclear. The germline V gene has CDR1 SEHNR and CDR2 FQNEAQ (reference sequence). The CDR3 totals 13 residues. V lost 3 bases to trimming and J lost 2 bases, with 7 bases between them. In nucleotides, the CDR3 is TGTGCCAGCAGCTTCGACGGGAACTATGGCTACACCTTC. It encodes CASSFDGNYGYTF.

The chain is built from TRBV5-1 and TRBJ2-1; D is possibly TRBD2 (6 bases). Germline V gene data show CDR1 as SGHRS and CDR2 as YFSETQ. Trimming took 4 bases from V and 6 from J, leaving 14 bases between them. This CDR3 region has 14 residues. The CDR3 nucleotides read TGCGCCAGCAGCGCAACCGGGACTTTCAATGAGCAGTTCTTC. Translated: CASSATGTFNEQFF.

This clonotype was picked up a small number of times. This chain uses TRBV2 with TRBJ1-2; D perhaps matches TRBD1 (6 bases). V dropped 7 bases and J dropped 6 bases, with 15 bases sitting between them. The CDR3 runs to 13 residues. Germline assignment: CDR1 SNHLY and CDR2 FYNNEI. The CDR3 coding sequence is TGTGCCAGCACTAAACAGGGAAGGGATGGCTACACCTTC. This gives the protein CASTKQGRDGYTF.

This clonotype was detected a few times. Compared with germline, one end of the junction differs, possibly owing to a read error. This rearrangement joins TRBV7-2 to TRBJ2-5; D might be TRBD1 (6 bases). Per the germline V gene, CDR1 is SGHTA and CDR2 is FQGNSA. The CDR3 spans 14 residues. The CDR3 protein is CASSIAGAQETQYF. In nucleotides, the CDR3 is TGTGCCAGCAGCATAGCAGGGGCCCAAGAGACCCAGTACTTC.

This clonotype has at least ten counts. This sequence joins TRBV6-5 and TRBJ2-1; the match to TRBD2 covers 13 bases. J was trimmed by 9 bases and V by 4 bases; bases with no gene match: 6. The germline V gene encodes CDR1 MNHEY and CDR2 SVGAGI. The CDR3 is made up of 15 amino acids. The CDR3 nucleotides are TGTGCCAGCAGTTCTAGGACTAGCGGGGGAGGTGAGCAGTTCTTC. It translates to CASSSRTSGGGEQFF.

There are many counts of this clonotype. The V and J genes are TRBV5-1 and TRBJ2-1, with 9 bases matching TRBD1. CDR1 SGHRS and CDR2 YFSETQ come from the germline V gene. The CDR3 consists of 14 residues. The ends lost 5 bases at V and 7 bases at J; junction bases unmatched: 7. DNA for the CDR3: TGCGCCAGCAGACCCGGGACAGGGAGGAATGAGCAGTTCTTC. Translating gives CASRPGTGRNEQFF.